The T cell receptor (beta chain) described here comes from a study of blood T cell repertoires in COVID-19. On the study more broadly: Samples taken during acute and convalescent COVID-19 were collected in the United States, Italy and Spain.

Germline CDR1 KGHSH, CDR2 LQKENI. This CDR3 has 15 residues. J was trimmed by 5 bases and V by 6 bases; bases with no gene match: 7. Generated by immunoSEQ multiplex PCR, the TCRdb table keeps only in-frame clones and is missing some. Here the sample spans fewer than 350,000 clones, more than 70% being singletons. The source is a woman in her 30s who had been exposed to COVID-19. The sample consisted of PBMCs or T cells enriched from blood (not recorded which). The chain couples TRBV18 to TRBJ2-1; 10 bases are a match to TRBD2. The CDR3 here is CASSALAGVNNEQFF. CDR3 sequence (DNA): TGTGCCAGCTCCGCTCTAGCGGGAGTTAACAATGAGCAGTTCTTC. The variable domain in full, with the rest retrieved from reference TRBV18 and TRBJ2-1, is NAGVMQNPRHLVRRRGQEARLRCSPMKGHSHVYWYRQLPEEGLKFMVYLQKENIIDESGMPKERFSAEFPKEGPSILRIQQVVRGDSAAYFCASSALAGVNNEQFFGPGTRLTVL.